The clone carrying this T cell receptor (beta chain) was detected ten times or more. The data originate from a study of T cells in Graves' hyperthyroidism and ophthalmopathy. The germline V gene encodes CDR1 SGHNT and CDR2 YENEEA. V was cut by 5 bases and J by 6 bases, with 15 bases left in between. CDR3 size: 14 residues. Disease duration was under 3 months in the ophthalmopathy patients, who also had a Clinical Activity Score of at least 3 and a NOSPECS grade of at least 4. TCR beta CDR3 region amplification was performed from RNA transcripts. The study used the HTBI primer set for a first-round RT-PCR of the TCR CDR3. TCRdb re-derived calls from the multiplex PCR reads in MiXCR, one entry per CDR3 protein. The table has a few hundred thousand distinct CDR3 sequences, over 12% seen once.

This TCR came from an older woman with Graves' ophthalmopathy. Input material: blood. This sequence joins TRBV11-3 and TRBJ2-3; a weak D match, TRBD2 (6 bases). The CDR3 region is CASSDQGGGDTQYF. The CDR3 bases are TGTGCCAGCAGCGACCAGGGTGGGGGGGATACGCAGTATTTT.